This T cell receptor beta chain was captured by sequencing in a study of blood T cell repertoires in COVID-19. Cohort allocation depended upon clinical history that participants reported. Produced via immunoSEQ multiplex PCR; TCRdb's table is partial and in-frame only. The sample includes roughly 250,000 clones, approximately 91% seen only once; the top ten take under 3%. V was pared by 4 bases and J by 1 base, with 4 bases of the junction left unmatched. CDR3 size: 15 residues. Germline CDR1 is ENHRY and CDR2 is SYGVKD. This chain links TRBV10-3 with TRBJ2-3, with 8 bases lining up with TRBD2. This clonotype was obtained from a woman between 40 and 50 years old with acute COVID-19. The source material was PBMCs or T cells enriched from blood (not recorded which). The CDR3 region is CAISGAAGGTDTQYF. CDR3 nucleotides: TGTGCCATCAGTGGGGCAGCGGGGGGCACAGATACGCAGTATTTT.